This T cell receptor (beta chain) was observed in a study of shared clonotypes between healthy human individuals. The CDR3 has 17 residues. Germline V gives CDR1 MGHRA, CDR2 YSYEKL. V lost 0 bases and J lost 0, with 12 bases in between. Worth noting for this clone: Its target is not known.

None of the donors, who were healthy HIV-negative adults, had recently had acute infections or vaccinations. At deep level, the assay was performed. Repertoires were generated with immunoSEQ multiplex PCR, while TCRdb's copy carries only in-frame clones and drops some. The sample contains around 2.3 million clones, almost 96% of which appear only once. General study results and limits: Generally, naive subsets came out with larger estimated richness than memory subsets.

V is TRBV4-1 and J is TRBJ2-1; D gene uncertain. The clonotype comes from a man aged 18 to 30 in good health. The source material was naive CD4+ T cells sorted from blood. Subset meaning: CD45RA+ positively selected. CDR3 nucleotides: TGCGCCAGCAGCCAAGATCTGGGCGCGAGCTCCTACAATGAGCAGTTCTTC. This sequence encodes CASSQDLGASSYNEQFF.